Below are 16 T cell receptor beta chains sequenced from a single sample in a study of regulatory T cells in long-lasting Graves disease. Arm-PCR of CDR3 regions with iRepertoire HTBI primers generated TCR beta libraries. Using its own MiXCR run on the multiplex PCR reads, TCRdb lists one record per CDR3 protein. The profile shows roughly 500,000 distinct CDR3 sequences, around an eighth of them singletons. Time point indicated: newly diagnosed GD, antithyroid drugs for less than 3 months. RNA from PBMCs was the source of the TCR library. This sample was also put to use in a study of T cells in Graves' hyperthyroidism and ophthalmopathy.

Here the sequenced sample was peripheral blood mononuclear cells (PBMCs), taken at new diagnosis, from a patient treated with antithyroid drugs. The receptors were sampled from a man aged 25-45 years with Graves disease.

The sample holds many counts of this clonotype. The rearrangement uses TRBV12-3 or TRBV12-4 and TRBJ2-7; D is unclear. The CDR3 covers 12 residues. The V end was cut by 3 bases, the J end by 9 bases, with 12 bases between. CDR3 loop: CASSFGPTGQYF. The CDR3, as DNA: TGTGCCAGCAGTTTCGGGCCTACCGGGCAGTACTTC.

This clonotype was counted only a few times. The chain joins TRBV20-1 to TRBJ2-1; possible D gene TRBD1, 5 bases. V lost 6 bases and J lost 6, with 21 bases in between. CDR1 and CDR2 (germline): DFQATT, SNEGSKA (reference sequence). The CDR3 runs 15 residues. CDR3 bases: TGCAGTGCCCCCCCTCCAGGGATTTCTCCCAATGAGCAGTTCTTC. Its protein product is CSAPPPGISPNEQFF.

This clonotype was detected many times. The V call is TRBV18, the J call TRBJ2-7, with D unresolved. The CDR3 runs to 13 residues. Trimming removed 2 bases at V and 5 bases at J, with 10 bases between. Germline V gene sequence: CDR1 KGHSH, CDR2 LQKENI. The CDR3 spells CASSPGQLNEQYF. The CDR3 bases are TGTGCCAGCTCACCAGGGCAGTTGAACGAGCAGTACTTC. The variable domain in full, completed from reference TRBV18 and TRBJ2-7, reads NAGVMQNPRHLVRRRGQEARLRCSPMKGHSHVYWYRQLPEEGLKFMVYLQKENIIDESGMPKERFSAEFPKEGPSILRIQQVVRGDSAAYFCASSPGQLNEQYFGPGTRLTVT.

There are many counts of this clonotype. DNA for the CDR3: TGTGCCAGTAGTACCTGGACAGGTGGGCACTCCTACGAGCAGTACTTC. Translating gives CASSTWTGGHSYEQYF. The chain is built from TRBV19 and TRBJ2-7; 7 nucleotides align to TRBD1. This CDR3 spans 16 amino acids. CDR1 and CDR2 from the germline V gene are LNHDA and SQIVND (reference sequence). The J segment lost 0 bases and the V segment lost 4 bases, leaving 9 bases of the junction unmatched.

The sample holds many counts of this clonotype. This chain connects TRBV6-4 to TRBJ2-1, with TRBD2 identical over 12 bases. The germline V gene has CDR1 MRHNA and CDR2 SNTAGT. V dropped 6 bases and J dropped 4; count of bases not matched to a gene: 10. The CDR3 extends over 17 amino acids. The CDR3 sequence: CASREGLAGRPYNEQFF. The DNA for the CDR3 is TGTGCCAGCAGAGAAGGACTAGCGGGACGCCCTTACAATGAGCAGTTCTTC.

This clonotype was seen a few times. V gene TRBV30 combines with J gene TRBJ1-2, with D perhaps TRBD1 (6 bases). The CDR3 is made up of 13 amino acids. CDR1 is GTSNPN and CDR2 is SVGIG in the germline V gene (reference sequence). Trimming cost V 2 bases and J 2 bases, with 9 bases left between them. The CDR3 loop reads CAWSTGGNYGYTF. DNA for the CDR3: TGTGCCTGGAGTACGGGGGGCAACTATGGCTACACCTTC.

The genes are TRBV7-9 and TRBJ2-1; 7 bases map to TRBD1. This CDR3 has 18 residues. J was trimmed by 2 bases and V by 0 bases; bases with no gene match: 10. Germline V CDR1 and CDR2: SEHNR, FQNEAQ (reference sequence). The CDR3 nucleotides read TGTGCCAGCAGCTTAGCGTCAGGGACAGCGATACCCTACAATGAGCAGTTCTTC. Translation: CASSLASGTAIPYNEQFF.

The chain combines TRBV6-5 with TRBJ2-3; 14 nucleotides agree with TRBD2. The trim removed 2 bases at V and 0 bases at J, leaving 7 bases unmatched. CDR3 size: 19 residues. Germline-derived CDR1 and CDR2 are MNHEY and SVGAGI. CDR3 protein: CASSYTGLAGARSTDTQYF. The CDR3 DNA reads TGTGCCAGCAGTTACACGGGACTAGCGGGAGCGCGGAGCACAGATACGCAGTATTTT.

This clonotype was observed a few times. The chain links TRBV19 to TRBJ2-7; D may be TRBD2 (6 bases). The CDR3 sequence is 14 residues long. Trimming took off 5 bases at V and 4 bases at J, with 15 bases between the two ends. CDR1 is LNHDA, CDR2 SQIVND, per germline (reference sequence). The CDR3 region is CASSYRDSPYEQYF. Written as DNA, the CDR3 is TGTGCCAGTAGTTACCGGGACTCCCCTTACGAGCAGTACTTC. The whole variable domain, remainder taken from reference TRBV19 and TRBJ2-7, is DGGITQSPKYLFRKEGQNVTLSCEQNLNHDAMYWYRQDPGQGLRLIYYSQIVNDFQKGDIAEGYSVSREKKESFPLTVTSAQKNPTAFYLCASSYRDSPYEQYFGPGTRLTVT.

This clonotype was observed many times. CDR3 nucleotide sequence: TGTGCCAGCCGCCGGGACAGTCCTCCCTACGAGCAGTACTTC. This gives the protein CASRRDSPPYEQYF. The chain carries TRBV28 and TRBJ2-7; 7 nucleotides align to TRBD1. Germline V gives CDR1 MDHEN, CDR2 SYDVKM. Losses at the gene ends were 8 bases for V and 2 bases for J; bases not matched to a gene: 9. This CDR3 is 14 amino acids long.

This clonotype was counted ten times or more. This chain joins TRBV20-1 and TRBJ2-3, with D perhaps assigned TRBD1 or TRBD2 (5 bases each). Germline CDR1 reads DFQATT; CDR2 reads SNEGSKA (reference sequence). V dropped 5 bases and J dropped 5 bases, with 20 bases sitting between them. CDR3 length: 15 amino acids. In nucleotides, the CDR3 is TGCAGTGCTGTCTGGGGGTTCCCTCCGAGAGATACGCAGTATTTT. Translating gives CSAVWGFPPRDTQYF.

This clonotype was seen at least ten times. The chain couples TRBV20-1 to TRBJ2-7; D is possibly TRBD2 (5 bases). The V end lost 1 base, the J end lost 6 bases, and 16 bases lay between the germline ends. Germline lookup yields CDR1 DFQATT and CDR2 SNEGSKA (reference sequence). The CDR3 has 14 amino acids. CDR3 sequence reads: CSARAADALAEQYF. CDR3 DNA: TGCAGTGCTAGAGCAGCGGATGCCCTTGCCGAGCAGTACTTC.

Many counts were recorded for this clonotype. V is TRBV6-1 and J is TRBJ2-1; the match to TRBD2 covers 13 bases. Trimming cost V 6 bases and J 3 bases; bases outside gene matches: 8. Germline V gene sequence: CDR1 MNHNS, CDR2 SASEGT. The CDR3 is 17 amino acids. The DNA of the CDR3 is TGTGCCAGCAGCAGGACTAGCGGGAGTCCCTACTACAATGAGCAGTTCTTC. Its protein product is CASSRTSGSPYYNEQFF.

There are a few counts of this clonotype. The CDR3 spells CASSANRLLRQETQYF. CDR3 coding DNA: TGTGCCAGCAGCGCAAACAGACTACTCCGCCAAGAGACCCAGTACTTC. This rearrangement joins TRBV7-9 to TRBJ2-5; TRBD2 might be the D (5 bases). V lost 5 bases to trimming and J lost 1 base, with 17 bases between them. Germline V gives CDR1 SEHNR, CDR2 FQNEAQ (reference sequence). The CDR3 runs to 16 residues.

This chain uses TRBV19 with TRBJ2-3; 8 positions match TRBD2. This CDR3 comprises 21 residues. V dropped 7 bases and J dropped 1; count of bases not matched to a gene: 25. Germline CDR1 is LNHDA and CDR2 is SQIVND (reference sequence). The CDR3 DNA reads TGTGCCAGTACAGGGTGGGCGGGAGGACGGGACGCAGGAGGAGGCACAGATACGCAGTATTTT. Amino acids: CASTGWAGGRDAGGGTDTQYF.

The table lists this clonotype with many counts. The chain couples TRBV12-3 or TRBV12-4 to TRBJ2-2; possible D gene TRBD2, 6 bases. V lost 3 bases and J 4 bases, leaving 12 bases between the germline ends. CDR3 length: 15 residues. The CDR3, as DNA: TGTGCCAGCAGTTTCGGGGGACGGAGCACCGGGGAGCTGTTTTTT. It encodes CASSFGGRSTGELFF.